This TCR beta chain was documented in a study of cytomegalovirus exposure and HLA in healthy donors. Study details: A preliminary data release comprised 80 million or so unique TCRs obtained from HLA-typed donors.

About this clone: The antigen remains undetermined.

Trimming at V came to 3 bases and at J to 4 bases, leaving 5 bases not matched to a gene. Germline V gene sequence: CDR1 SGHTA, CDR2 FQGTGA. The CDR3 covers 15 residues. Primers included in the PCR were 60 Vbeta and 13 Jbeta primers. Some clones are missing from TCRdb's copy, which holds only in-frame ones; the method was immunoSEQ multiplex PCR. This table has about 120,000 clones, around two thirds appearing once. Study-level points and caveats: Available immune exposure information was restricted to CMV serostatus only.

What was sequenced was PBMCs. The chain links TRBV7-3 to TRBJ2-5; 10 nucleotides match TRBD1. This receptor was obtained from a woman aged 40 to 50 in good health and CMV-seropositive. The CDR3, as DNA: TGTGCCAGCAGCTTCGACAGGGGGCCTACAGAGACCCAGTACTTC. It translates to CASSFDRGPTETQYF.